This T cell receptor (beta chain) is drawn from a study of response to subunit inactivated influenza vaccine. This clonotype was counted a few times. Each CDR3 protein gets one entry after TCRdb re-called the RT-PCR reads with MiXCR. Of approximately 230,000 distinct CDR3 sequences in the sample, 12% are singletons; the top ten hold more than 7%. V shed 3 bases and J shed 5 bases, with 9 bases lying between them. The CDR3 loop spans 12 amino acids. Looked up from germline, CDR1 is GTSNPN and CDR2 is SVGIG (reference sequence). This sample comprised non-naive T cells sorted from PBMCs, obtained approximately 15 days before vaccination. J is TRBJ2-3 and V is TRBV30; possibly TRBD1 for D (5 bases). The origin of this receptor is a man aged 50 to 59 who received an inactivated influenza vaccine. The CDR3, as DNA: TGTGCCTGGAGCCGGCAGGGAGATACGCAGTATTTT. Its protein product is CAWSRQGDTQYF.